This T cell receptor beta chain is drawn from a study of blood T cell repertoires in COVID-19. Measured with immunoSEQ multiplex PCR; TCRdb has only the in-frame clones, and not every one. The sample consists of about 110,000 clones, about four fifths of them appearing once. V was pared by 2 bases and J by 2 bases, with 22 bases between. The CDR3 loop spans 18 amino acids. Germline V gives CDR1 SGHRS, CDR2 YFSETQ. The chain combines TRBV5-1 with TRBJ1-1, with D hard to call. The origin of this receptor is an elderly man with acute or convalescent COVID-19. Sequencing used peripheral blood. This chain's CDR3 is CASSFPSGETDPNTEAFF. Here the CDR3 DNA reads TGCGCCAGCAGCTTCCCTTCCGGGGAAACAGACCCCAACACTGAAGCTTTCTTT.